Sequencing of this T cell receptor beta chain was carried out in a study of CD8+CD57+ T cells in acquired aplastic anemia (dated by TCRdb to about 2018). Broadly, across the study: On average, sorted CD4+ and CD8+ cells yielded around 3.1 ug of extracted DNA, with a range of roughly 0.18 to 30 ug. CD8+CD57+ expansion was defined as a frequency above the mean frequency observed in healthy subjects.

CDR1 and CDR2, looked up from the germline V gene (reference sequence), are LNHNV and YYDKDF. The CDR3 goes from the cysteine to the phenylalanine over 12 residues. Only the CDR3 portion is preserved as DNA: 36 bases, with reading frame beginning at the first base. Trimming removed 0 bases from V and 5 bases from J, leaving 4 bases between the germline ends. The study at large found these results: Around 30 CD8+ CDR3 sequences were shared between patients and controls but appeared highly expressed in patients and within their immunodominant clones. CD8+ Simpson's diversity did not differ significantly between patients and healthy controls (P=0.060).

Patients chosen for sequencing had shown expansion of CD8+CD57+ cells by flow cytometry. All patients had severe acquired aplastic anemia diagnosed by International Study of Aplastic Anemia and Agranulocytosis and Camitta criteria. Patients had received no therapy at the time of blood sampling. In this study, sorted CD4+ and CD8+ T cells from the blood of healthy subjects and of severe aplastic anemia patients had their TCR repertoires deep-sequenced. Patients were enrolled in the USA under clinicaltrials.gov protocols 00001620, 01623167, 00001397, 00071045, 00081523 and 00961064. Ficoll-Paque density gradient centrifugation was used to isolate peripheral blood mononuclear cells. Before DNA was extracted, CD4+ and CD8+ T cells were sorted using either FACS or magnetic beads. Profiling of TCR beta VDJ combinations and CDR3 sequences used genomic DNA as the template. TCR repertoire sequencing was run on an Illumina HiSeq 2000. Under the source paper's analysis protocol: TRBV/TRBJ rearrangement plots, CDR3 size and DJ length profiles, and Simpson's diversity index were used to evaluate the repertoires. The most abundant DNA sequence in the deep sequencing data was taken as the immunodominant clone. CDR3 amino acid sequences were checked for sharing between subjects and were compared against published repertoires and the VDJdb database. In TCRdb, the public reads were trimmed at Q25 with fastp and aligned with MiXCR, with productive beta chains retained. One record per CDR3 amino acid sequence lists the most common genes and DNA. These V and J calls are TCRdb output, not the study's own analysis. The sample profile shows 400,000 to 600,000 distinct CDR3 sequences; around a third of them were found once. The biggest ten clones account for roughly 0.89% of the sample.

There are a few counts of this clonotype. Its antigen is currently not known. No qualities accompany the bases; no much larger clone lies one base away. The TCR sequence derives from a human donor with aplastic anemia. The rearranged chain carries TRBV15 and TRBJ1-1, with the D segment identity uncertain. The sample consisted of sorted CD4+, CD8+, or CD8+CD57+ T cells (not recorded which) from PBMCs. CDR3 sequence: CATSRDSTEAFF. The DNA sequence follows: TGTGCCACCAGCAGAGACAGTACTGAAGCTTTCTTT.